The present TCR beta chain was sequenced within a study of a mutant IDH1 vaccine in newly diagnosed glioma. Study-level background: Patients had received radiotherapy, temozolomide, or both previously, most receiving both. Study observations and caveats: Pseudoprogression appeared unlinked to shifts in leading peripheral T cell clonotypes.

As to this clone: The antigen is undetermined.

TCRdb's table, derived via immunoSEQ multiplex PCR, lists solely in-frame clones and lacks some. Found here are roughly 72,000 clones, roughly 90% of them singletons; the top ten hold roughly 0.6%. Trimming cost V 4 bases and J 2 bases; bases outside gene matches: 3. There are 15 residues in the CDR3. Time point: week 5, during vaccination. Alongside topical imiquimod, each dose of vaccine comprised 300 ug of mutant IDH1 20-mer peptide. The sequencing used PBMCs, collected from a glioma patient whose treatment included an IDH1 peptide vaccine. The chain is built from TRBV5-3 and TRBJ2-5; 12 nucleotides agree with TRBD2. TRBV5-3 falls under the ORF class, with uncertain function. This TCR was sampled from a woman aged 45 to 65 with glioma. The CDR3 nucleotides are TGTGCCAGAAGCCTAGGGACTAGCGGGCAAGAGACCCAGTACTTC. The encoded protein is CARSLGTSGQETQYF.